These 8 T cell receptor beta chains were all obtained from the same sample, sequenced in a study of control samples from healthy donors and cancer patients. Method: immunoSEQ multiplex PCR; TCRdb's copy keeps in-frame clones and lacks some. The sample's table shows approximately 190,000 clones. Input material: blood. The receptors shown here come from a woman aged 25 to 39 in good health.

The chain joins TRBV5-1 to TRBJ2-5, with D perhaps matching TRBD1 (6 bases). V dropped 4 bases and J dropped 3 bases, with 19 bases sitting between them. The germline V gene encodes CDR1 SGHRS and CDR2 YFSETQ. CDR3 length equals 16 residues. CDR3 amino acids: CASSVRGTGTEETQYF. The CDR3 DNA sequence: TGCGCCAGCAGCGTTCGGGGAACAGGGACGGAAGAGACCCAGTACTTC.

This sequence joins TRBV5-4 and TRBJ2-7; possible D gene TRBD2, 5 bases. Germline V gene lookup returns CDR1 SGHNT and CDR2 YYREEE (reference sequence). Trimming cost V 0 bases and J 5 bases, with 9 bases left between them. The CDR3 is 13 residues long. The CDR3 spells CASSLAPGDEQYF. As DNA, the CDR3 is TGTGCCAGCAGCTTGGCCCCCGGGGACGAGCAGTACTTC.

As regards this clone: No DNA is shown, since the ends of the CDR3 on it are uncertain; the CDR3 is the one TCRdb lists. The rearrangement links TRBV30 to TRBJ1-3. The CDR3 spans 11 amino acids, including both terminal residues. From germline, CDR1 is GTSNPN and CDR2 SVGIG (reference sequence). This CDR3 is CAWGIGAGKNF.

The chain joins TRBV29-1 to TRBJ2-2; 8 positions match TRBD1. Looked up from germline, CDR1 is SQVTM and CDR2 is ANQGSEA. J was trimmed by 8 bases and V by 4 bases; bases with no gene match: 6. This CDR3 region has 13 residues. The CDR3 region is CSVAGQGGGELFF. CDR3 in DNA: TGCAGCGTTGCAGGACAGGGCGGTGGGGAGCTGTTTTTT.

CDR3 DNA sequence: TGTGCCAGCAGCTTGGCGGCTGCTCCCTACGAGCAGTACTTC. Translating gives CASSLAAAPYEQYF. This chain connects TRBV5-6 to TRBJ2-7; D remains ambiguous. This CDR3 is 14 amino acids long. In germline, CDR1 is SGHDT, CDR2 YYEEEE. Trimming removed 0 bases at V and 2 bases at J, with 9 bases between.

The V call is TRBV15, the J call TRBJ1-1; a weak D match, TRBD1 (5 bases). The CDR3 spans 17 residues. Germline V gene data show CDR1 as LNHNV and CDR2 as YYDKDF (reference sequence). Between the trimmed V and J ends, which lost 3 bases and 1 base, there was a span of 18 bases. In nucleotides, the CDR3 is TGTGCCACCAGCAGGGGGCTCCGACAGAGCAGGAACACTGAAGCTTTCTTT. Residues: CATSRGLRQSRNTEAFF.

The chain carries TRBV28 and TRBJ1-5; maybe TRBD1 (5 bases). From germline, CDR1 is MDHEN and CDR2 SYDVKM. Trimming shortened V by 8 bases and J by 4 bases, and 12 bases separated the two germline ends. This CDR3 comprises 13 residues. The CDR3 DNA reads TGTGCCAGCCGGCCAGGGAGAAATCAGCCCCAGCATTTT. Its protein is CASRPGRNQPQHF.

V gene TRBV6-5 combines with J gene TRBJ2-2; D is possibly TRBD2 (5 bases). Germline CDR1 is MNHEY and CDR2 is SVGAGI. Between the trimmed V and J ends, which lost 4 bases and 7 bases, there was a span of 13 bases. This CDR3 has 14 amino acids. CDR3 in amino acids: CASSLVRAVGELFF. The CDR3 nucleotides are TGTGCCAGCAGTTTAGTGAGGGCGGTCGGGGAGCTGTTTTTT.